Given below is one T cell receptor (beta chain) in context. No antigen is known for it. This sample is part of a study of cytomegalovirus exposure and HLA in healthy donors. Background on the study: Early release data held 85 million to 95 million unique TCRs from HLA-typed donors.

The germline CDR1 and CDR2 sequences are SGHRS and YFSETQ. The CDR3 length is 15 residues. With 7 bases clipped from V and 7 bases from J, the junction kept 12 bases outside the gene matches. PCR employed 60 Vbeta and 13 Jbeta primers. Some clones are missing from TCRdb's copy, which holds only in-frame ones; the method was immunoSEQ multiplex PCR. The data contain roughly 200,000 clones, approximately 70% of them singletons. Study-wide findings and caveats: Cytomegalovirus-associated status was assigned to more than 150 TCR beta chains. For most TCR sequences rarity was the rule, although some public TCRs occurred in many donors.

The chain carries TRBV5-1 and TRBJ2-1, with 9 bases matching TRBD2. Input material: PBMCs. The clonotype originates from a man in his forties or fifties in good health and CMV-seropositive. CDR3 DNA sequence: TGCGCCAGCCGCCCTAGGACTAGCGAGCGAAATGAGCAGTTCTTC. The encoded protein is CASRPRTSERNEQFF.